The 27 T cell receptor beta chains given below trace back to one sample, sequenced in a study of blood T cell repertoires in COVID-19. The repertoire was sequenced with immunoSEQ multiplex PCR; TCRdb's copy has only in-frame clones and lacks some. The sample shows some 80,000 clones, roughly nine tenths of them seen only once. Sequencing was performed on peripheral blood. The receptor source for this set is a woman of 80 years or more with active or convalescent COVID-19.

This rearrangement joins TRBV28 to TRBJ2-1; possibly TRBD2 for D (7 bases). The V gene lost 6 bases and the J gene lost 0 bases, with 12 bases spanning the gap. The CDR3 runs 15 residues. Germline V gene sequence: CDR1 MDHEN, CDR2 SYDVKM. CDR3 region: CASSPGGPSYNEQFF. CDR3 sequence (DNA): TGTGCCAGCAGCCCCGGGGGGCCCTCCTACAATGAGCAGTTCTTC.

This clone was seen a single time. CDR3 region: CASSYFSGPLKMFF. The CDR3 bases are TGTGCCAGCAGTTACTTCTCCGGTCCCCTTAAAATGTTTTTT. This chain links TRBV6-6 with TRBJ1-4, with D hard to call. Germline V lookup: CDR1 MNHNY, CDR2 SVGAGI (reference sequence). V lost 1 base and J 15 bases, leaving 18 bases between the germline ends. CDR3 size: 14 residues.

Only one count was recorded for this clone. This chain links TRBV7-9 with TRBJ1-3; D possibly corresponds to TRBD1 (6 bases). Germline V gene lookup returns CDR1 SEHNR and CDR2 FQNEAQ (reference sequence). The V gene lost 1 base and the J gene lost 2 bases, with 9 bases spanning the gap. The CDR3 runs to 15 residues. The CDR3 DNA is TGTGCCAGCAGCTTAGTTGGGACAACTGGAAACACCATATATTTT. This translates into CASSLVGTTGNTIYF.

This clone was counted a few times. The chain uses TRBV4-3 and TRBJ2-2; 8 nucleotides agree with TRBD1. With 0 bases clipped from V and 1 base from J, the junction kept 4 bases outside the gene matches. This CDR3 has 17 residues. In germline, CDR1 is LGHNA, CDR2 YSLEER. DNA for the CDR3: TGCGCCAGCAGCCAAGACCCCGGACAGGGGAACACCGGGGAGCTGTTTTTT. Translation gives CASSQDPGQGNTGELFF.

V is TRBV7-3 and J is TRBJ1-1, with D hard to call. CDR1 is SGHTA and CDR2 is FQGTGA in the germline V gene. V dropped 1 base and J dropped 4 bases, with 13 bases sitting between them. The CDR3 loop spans 15 amino acids. The chain's CDR3 is CASSLMSQIPTEAFF. Here the CDR3 DNA reads TGTGCCAGCAGCTTAATGTCACAGATCCCCACTGAAGCTTTCTTT.

The chain is built from TRBV13 and TRBJ1-4; TRBD1 matches at 8 bases. Trimming removed 5 bases from V and 7 bases from J; junction bases left unmatched: 6. CDR3 size: 14 residues. Looked up from germline, CDR1 is PRHDT and CDR2 is FYEKMQ (reference sequence). This CDR3 reads CASSADREGEKLFF. The CDR3 bases are TGTGCCAGCAGCGCGGACAGGGAGGGTGAAAAACTGTTTTTT.

This clone has only one observation. The chain links TRBV27 to TRBJ2-7, with 7 bases aligning to TRBD1. V shed 3 bases and J 13 bases; nucleotides not matched to a gene: 9. From germline, CDR1 is MNHEY and CDR2 SMNVEV (reference sequence). There are 12 residues in the CDR3. CDR3 in DNA: TGTGCCAGCAGTTTCCCAGGGGGTTCCGGCTACTTC. Its translation: CASSFPGGSGYF.

The chain joins TRBV28 to TRBJ1-2, with D possibly matching TRBD1 (6 bases). Trimming pared 5 bases from V and 2 bases from J, leaving 15 bases between. Germline assignment: CDR1 MDHEN and CDR2 SYDVKM. This CDR3 is 15 amino acids long. In DNA, the CDR3 is TGTGCCAGCAGTACTCCCCGGACAGTAAACTATGGCTACACCTTC. The encoded protein is CASSTPRTVNYGYTF.

This clone was observed once. J is TRBJ2-7 and V is TRBV27; a possible D gene is TRBD1 (6 bases). The CDR3 extends over 15 amino acids. The germline CDR1 and CDR2 sequences are MNHEY and SMNVEV (reference sequence). Trimming cost V 8 bases and J 2 bases, with 19 bases left between them. The CDR3 bases are TGTGCCAGCGCCCTCAGGGGCCGTATGCCCTACGAGCAGTACTTC. This gives the protein CASALRGRMPYEQYF.

The chain carries TRBV5-4 and TRBJ1-1, with 8 bases identical to TRBD1. Germline V gene sequence: CDR1 SGHNT, CDR2 YYREEE (reference sequence). The CDR3 length is 14 residues. The V segment lost 3 bases and the J segment 5 bases; nucleotides outside the gene matches: 6. In DNA form, the CDR3 reads TGTGCCAGCAGCTCAGGGGGCTGGGAGACTGAAGCTTTCTTT. Its translation is CASSSGGWETEAFF. Drawing the rest from reference TRBV5-4 and TRBJ1-1, the complete variable domain is ETGVTQSPTHLIKTRGQQVTLRCSSQSGHNTVSWYQQALGQGPQFIFQYYREEENGRGNFPPRFSGLQFPNYSSELNVNALELDDSALYLCASSSGGWETEAFFGQGTRLTVV.

This clone was seen a few times. The V and J genes are TRBV18 and TRBJ2-2; 10 nucleotides agree with TRBD1. CDR1 is KGHSH, CDR2 LQKENI, per germline. Germline trimming cut 0 bases from V and 4 bases from J; bases unmatched to any gene: 2. This CDR3 comprises 16 residues. In DNA form, the CDR3 reads TGTGCCAGCTCACCACCGGGACAGGGGACCACCGGGGAGCTGTTTTTT. Its translation: CASSPPGQGTTGELFF.

The V call is TRBV27, the J call TRBJ2-3, with no clear D. The CDR3 sequence is 14 residues long. Deletions cut 1 base from V and 11 bases from J, with 16 bases between. Germline assignment: CDR1 MNHEY and CDR2 SMNVEV (reference sequence). The CDR3 DNA reads TGTGCCAGCAGTTTATTTCGCCGTATGTGGAGGCAGTATTTT. Translation: CASSLFRRMWRQYF.

The chain joins TRBV18 to TRBJ2-3, with D tentatively TRBD1 (8 bases). The CDR3 totals 16 residues. With 3 bases removed from V and 0 bases from J, the gap between germline ends came to 13 bases. Germline CDR1 reads KGHSH; CDR2 reads LQKENI. The CDR3 loop reads CASSPLQGGSTDTQYF. The CDR3 DNA is TGTGCCAGCTCACCCCTACAGGGGGGGAGCACAGATACGCAGTATTTT.

The rearrangement uses TRBV5-1 and TRBJ1-1; no clear D. From germline, CDR1 is SGHRS and CDR2 YFSETQ. There are 15 residues in the CDR3. V gave up 0 bases and J gave up 2 bases, with 11 bases separating them. CDR3 sequence: CASSLEVAGNTEAFF. CDR3 sequence (DNA): TGCGCCAGCAGCTTGGAAGTGGCAGGAAACACTGAAGCTTTCTTT.

The chain recombines TRBV7-9 with TRBJ1-2; D perhaps matches TRBD1 (5 bases). Germline lookup yields CDR1 SEHNR and CDR2 FQNEAQ (reference sequence). V lost 3 bases to trimming and J lost 4 bases, with 9 bases between them. The CDR3 spans 13 residues. CDR3 amino acids: CASSLTDFYGYTF. In DNA form, the CDR3 reads TGTGCCAGCAGCTTGACAGACTTCTATGGCTACACCTTC.

The chain joins TRBV19 to TRBJ1-5, with D uncertain. V was clipped by 9 bases and J by 5 bases, with 17 bases between them. Germline assignment: CDR1 LNHDA and CDR2 SQIVND (reference sequence). The length of the CDR3 is 14 residues. The CDR3: CASLPRGNHQPQHF. As DNA, the CDR3 is TGTGCCAGCCTGCCGCGGGGTAACCATCAGCCCCAGCATTTT.

The chain uses TRBV2 and TRBJ2-3; 11 bases align to TRBD2. CDR3 length: 14 residues. Germline V CDR1 and CDR2: SNHLY, FYNNEI. The J segment lost 5 bases and the V segment lost 8 bases, leaving 6 bases of the junction unmatched. Here the CDR3 DNA reads TGTGCCAGCGGTAGCGGGGGGGCTGAAGATACGCAGTATTTT. It specifies CASGSGGAEDTQYF.

The V and J genes are TRBV2 and TRBJ2-7; perhaps TRBD2 as D (5 bases). CDR1 SNHLY and CDR2 FYNNEI come from the germline V gene. The CDR3 is 13 amino acids. The germline V and J ends were trimmed by 7 bases and 7 bases, with 17 bases remaining between them. The CDR3 nucleotides are TGTGCCAGCACCCTAAGCCTGCCGGGGGAGCAGTACTTC. This codes for CASTLSLPGEQYF.

V gene TRBV5-6 combines with J gene TRBJ2-3; D possibly corresponds to TRBD1 (7 bases). CDR1 SGHDT and CDR2 YYEEEE come from the germline V gene. CDR3 size: 15 residues. V dropped 5 bases and J dropped 6 bases, with 19 bases sitting between them. The CDR3: CASRARGTAWDTQYF. DNA for the CDR3: TGTGCCAGCAGGGCTCGGGGGACAGCATGGGATACGCAGTATTTT.

The J gene is TRBJ1-4, the V gene TRBV6-5; TRBD1 agrees at 7 bases. V was clipped by 4 bases and J by 2 bases; unmatched bases: 4. From germline, CDR1 is MNHEY and CDR2 SVGAGI. The CDR3 loop spans 15 amino acids. The CDR3 sequence: CASSWSRGTNEKLFF. The CDR3 bases are TGTGCCAGCAGTTGGTCCAGGGGGACTAATGAAAAACTGTTTTTT.

J is TRBJ2-2 and V is TRBV27; 8 bases match TRBD2. Germline V gene data show CDR1 as MNHEY and CDR2 as SMNVEV (reference sequence). Trimming cost V 4 bases and J 3 bases; bases outside gene matches: 1. CDR3 size: 14 residues. The CDR3 here is CASSSGGDTGELFF. The DNA of the CDR3 is TGTGCCAGCAGTTCCGGGGGGGACACCGGGGAGCTGTTTTTT.

V is TRBV12-3 or TRBV12-4 and J is TRBJ1-3; no reliable D call. V dropped 2 bases and J dropped 6 bases, with 2 bases sitting between them. CDR3 length: 11 residues. CDR3: CASSLLNTIYF. As DNA, the CDR3 is TGTGCCAGCAGTTTACTAAACACCATATATTTT.

The chain carries TRBV27 and TRBJ2-5; D may be TRBD1 (5 bases). The CDR3 loop spans 15 amino acids. Germline CDR1 MNHEY, CDR2 SMNVEV (reference sequence). V was shortened by 1 base and J by 5 bases, with 14 bases between the two germline ends. The CDR3 here is CASSLLGDWMETQYF. The CDR3 region has the DNA TGTGCCAGCAGTTTATTAGGGGATTGGATGGAGACCCAGTACTTC.

The chain employs TRBV28 and TRBJ2-1, with 9 bases lining up with TRBD1. The V gene's germline CDR1 is MDHEN and CDR2 SYDVKM. V gave up 1 base and J gave up 5 bases; unmatched junction bases: 15. This CDR3 is built from 19 residues. CDR3 sequence reads: CASSLSHYLGTGRDNEQFF. CDR3 coding DNA: TGTGCCAGCAGTTTATCCCACTACCTCGGGACAGGGAGGGACAATGAGCAGTTCTTC. Variable domain in full (rest from reference TRBV28 and TRBJ2-1): DVKVTQSSRYLVKRTGEKVFLECVQDMDHENMFWYRQDPGLGLRLIYFSYDVKMKEKGDIPEGYSVSREKKERFSLILESASTNQTSMYLCASSLSHYLGTGRDNEQFFGPGTRLTVL.

This clone appeared a single time. Written as DNA, the CDR3 is TGTGCCAGCACTCGGGGGGGGACTGGAAACACCATATATTTT. Translation gives CASTRGGTGNTIYF. This rearrangement joins TRBV6-5 to TRBJ1-3; D perhaps matches TRBD1 (5 bases). This CDR3 has 14 amino acids. CDR1 MNHEY and CDR2 SVGAGI come from the germline V gene. V was pared by 7 bases and J by 2 bases, with 12 bases between.

The chain has TRBV12-3 or TRBV12-4 and TRBJ1-1; D is unresolved. Trimming took off 5 bases at V and 7 bases at J, with 8 bases between the two ends. The CDR3 totals 11 residues. The CDR3 region has the DNA TGTGCCAGCAGTCTACAGTTTGAAGCTTTCTTT. This translates into CASSLQFEAFF.

The V and J genes are TRBV4-3 and TRBJ2-5; 12 bases fit TRBD2. Germline V gene lookup returns CDR1 LGHNA and CDR2 YSLEER. The J segment lost 4 bases and the V segment lost 4 bases, leaving 4 bases of the junction unmatched. The CDR3 consists of 15 residues. CDR3 sequence reads: CASSPLAGGPETQYF. In DNA, the CDR3 is TGCGCCAGCAGCCCCCTAGCGGGGGGGCCAGAGACCCAGTACTTC.